Listed below are T cell receptor beta chains from one sample, sequenced in a study of Ad26.COV2.S vaccination and SARS-CoV-2 variants. This table comes from immunoSEQ multiplex PCR, and its TCRdb copy is limited to in-frame clones, with some not included. The sample shows more than 300,000 clones, around 84% of them seen only once. The sample was peripheral blood, taken in a trial of Ad26.COV2.S vaccine versus placebo. These receptor sequences come from a person between 18 and 59 years old who received the Ad26.COV2.S COVID-19 vaccine or a placebo. Both conserved end residues are part of each CDR3.

v_call cdr3_aa
TRBV21-1 CASSKAQEGGKAFF
TRBV30 CASSGTGGSLAKNIQYF
TRBV18 CASSPPGWTRAFF
TRBV7-9 CASSLTGKNTEAFF
TRBV4-3 CASSQGQGPQPQHF
TRBV7-2 CASSFDASEAFF
TRBV6-5 CASSIDRTYGYTF
TRBV7-9 CASSHGGVVGYEQYF
TRBV5-1 CASSLGQAFYEQYF
TRBV7-2 CASSRSGRKSYEQYF
TRBV30 CAWSASRNTEAFF
TRBV7-9 CASSTETYEQYF
TRBV6-5 CASRLDRGSPQHF
TRBV19 CASSIDRLSSSYEQYF
TRBV25-1 CATRRYPDSYEQYF
TRBV19 CASSVPGARYGYTF
TRBV19 CASSTGGVLNTEAFF
TRBV6-2/TRBV6-3 CASSRSRYEQYF
TRBV5-1 CASSVSRDSGNTIYF
TRBV7-2 CASSTARWTGELFF
TRBV15 CATSTRKPSGNTIYF
TRBV18 CASSPKPGQGYEQFF
TRBV5-1 CASSFGGTYTGELFF
TRBV3-1/TRBV3-2 CASSQDYRGPSYEQYF
TRBV7-2 CASSSGSGGAFF
TRBV4-2 CASSQWVEVYNEQFF
TRBV30 CAWSPGVGEQYF
TRBV5-1 CASSLGQGFTEAFF
TRBV2 CASSGTGVLTGELFF
TRBV3-1/TRBV3-2 CASSQTGNTEAFF
TRBV6-1 CASSEASDTQYF
TRBV29-1 CSVGGTGMTEAFF
TRBV20-1 CSASSSTRYSNQPQHF
TRBV2 CASTRDSKYEQYF
TRBV5-6 CASSLFPGNYGYTF
TRBV10-3 CAISERDWRGSSYNEQFF
TRBV7-2 CASSRLTGGYEQYF
TRBV11-2 CASSSGWGTSVNNEQFF
TRBV30 CAWRYDSNYGYTF
TRBV5-6 CASTLGGRAAEQYF
TRBV6-5 CASSYGRGTNYGYTF
TRBV5-4 CASSRSAGAGYGYTF
TRBV5-4 CASSPGMDVKVQFF
TRBV15 CATSRARDSNSPLHF
TRBV5-1 CASSLAGTSGEQFF
TRBV19 CASLAGDYGYTF
TRBV29-1 CSANSGGSEQYF
TRBV11-2 CASSLVSGEQYF
TRBV10-3 CAISDQPAHGNTIYF
TRBV2 CATRTGRGVNTEAFF
TRBV2 CASGRWAGGETQYF
TRBV3-1/TRBV3-2 CASSQEARLANSPLHF
TRBV7-2 CASSSGHLISTGELFF
TRBV6-1 CASSVSDSSGANVLTF